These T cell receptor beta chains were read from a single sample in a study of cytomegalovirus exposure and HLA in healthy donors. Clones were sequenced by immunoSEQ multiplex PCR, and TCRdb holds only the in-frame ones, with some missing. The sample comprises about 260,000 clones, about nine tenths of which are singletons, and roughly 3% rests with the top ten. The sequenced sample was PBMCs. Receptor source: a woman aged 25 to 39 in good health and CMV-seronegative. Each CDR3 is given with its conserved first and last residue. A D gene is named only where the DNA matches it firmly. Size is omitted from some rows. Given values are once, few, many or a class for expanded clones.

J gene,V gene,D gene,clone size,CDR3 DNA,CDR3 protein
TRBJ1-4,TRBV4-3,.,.,TGCGCCAGCACCCCCTCCCGACTGAACAATGAAAAACTGTTTTTT,CASTPSRLNNEKLFF
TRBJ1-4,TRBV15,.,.,TGTGCCACCAGCAGAGGGCCGGGGCAGGGTGATGAAAAACTGTTTTTT,CATSRGPGQGDEKLFF
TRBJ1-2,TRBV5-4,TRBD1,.,TGTGCCAGCAGCTTGGTCCAGGGACAGGGCTATGGCTACACCTTC,CASSLVQGQGYGYTF
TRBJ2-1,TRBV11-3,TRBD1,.,TGTGCCAGCAGCTTAGGCAGGGGGAACTACAATGAGCAGTTCTTC,CASSLGRGNYNEQFF
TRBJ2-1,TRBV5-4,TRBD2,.,TGTGCCAGCAGCCCTTTAGCGGGAGGACACAATGAGCAGTTCTTC,CASSPLAGGHNEQFF
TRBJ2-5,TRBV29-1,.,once,TGCAGCGTTTTACGTTATGAGACCCAGTACTTC,CSVLRYETQYF
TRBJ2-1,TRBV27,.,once,TGTGCCAGCAGTTTATCGGGGGGAGACGAGCAGTTCTTC,CASSLSGGDEQFF
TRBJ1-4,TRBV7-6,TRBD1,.,TGTGCCAGCAGCAAGGGACAGGGGAATGAAAAACTGTTTTTT,CASSKGQGNEKLFF
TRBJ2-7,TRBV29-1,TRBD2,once,TGCAGCGTTGAGAACGACAGCGGGAGGGTTGGCGAGCAGTACTTC,CSVENDSGRVGEQYF
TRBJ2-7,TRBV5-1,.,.,TGCGCCAGCAGCTTGGGGGTAGTATGGGACTACGAGCAGTACTTC,CASSLGVVWDYEQYF
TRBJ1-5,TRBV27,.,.,TGTGCCAGCAGTTTATACGGCAGTTATCAGCCCCAGCATTTT,CASSLYGSYQPQHF
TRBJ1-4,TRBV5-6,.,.,TGTGCCAGCAGCTTGGCATTGGGGGCGCTATCCATTGAAAAACTGTTTTTT,CASSLALGALSIEKLFF
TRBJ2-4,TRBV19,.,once,TGTGCCAGTAGTACAGGGGACGTGAGAAACATTCAGTACTTC,CASSTGDVRNIQYF
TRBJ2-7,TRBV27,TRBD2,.,TGTGCCAGTAGGGAGCGGGAGGGCACCTTATACGAGCAGTACTTC,CASREREGTLYEQYF
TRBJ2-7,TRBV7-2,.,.,TGTGCCAGCAGCTTTGTGTCTAAAACCTACGAGCAGTACTTC,CASSFVSKTYEQYF
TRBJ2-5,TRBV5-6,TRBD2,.,TGTGCCAGCAGCAACGGGGGACTAGCGGAGACCCAGTACTTC,CASSNGGLAETQYF
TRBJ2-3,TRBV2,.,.,TGTGCCAGCAGTGTTGGGGCAGATACGCAGTATTTT,CASSVGADTQYF
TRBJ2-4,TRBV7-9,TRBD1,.,TGTGCCAGCAGCGCGACAGGGGAGGCGGCCAAAAACATTCAGTACTTC,CASSATGEAAKNIQYF
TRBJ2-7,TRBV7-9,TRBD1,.,TGTGCCAGCAGCTTAGAAAACAGGGGCTACGAGCAGTACTTC,CASSLENRGYEQYF
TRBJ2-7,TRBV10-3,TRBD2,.,TGTGCCATTGCTATAGCGGGAGGGCCGGGCGAGCAGTACTTC,CAIAIAGGPGEQYF
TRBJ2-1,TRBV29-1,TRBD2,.,TGCAGCGTTGTAACTAGCGGATACGGTGAGCAGTTCTTC,CSVVTSGYGEQFF
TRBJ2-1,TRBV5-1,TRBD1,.,TGCGCCAGCAGCAGTTACCGGGACAGAGATTACAATGAGCAGTTCTTC,CASSSYRDRDYNEQFF
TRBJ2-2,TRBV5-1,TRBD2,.,TGCGCCAGCAGCCGTTGGACTAGCGGTCCAGGCGGCGACACCGGGGAGCTGTTTTTT,CASSRWTSGPGGDTGELFF
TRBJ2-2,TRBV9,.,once,TGTGCCAGCAGCGTCCGCAGGTCCGGGAACACCGGGGAGCTGTTTTTT,CASSVRRSGNTGELFF
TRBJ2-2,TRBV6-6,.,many,TGTGCCAGCAGTTACCACGTGACAAGGGAGCTGTTTTTT,CASSYHVTRELFF
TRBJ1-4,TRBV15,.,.,TGTGCCACCAGCGTCCCCCCTGACTTAGGGCCAGAGGGAGAAAAACTGTTTTTT,CATSVPPDLGPEGEKLFF
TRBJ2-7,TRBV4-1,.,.,TGCGCCAGCAGCCCATACGGGGCATCCGAGCAGTACTTC,CASSPYGASEQYF
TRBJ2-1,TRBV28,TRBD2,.,TGTGCCAGCAGCGGACTAGCACTGTACAATGAGCAGTTCTTC,CASSGLALYNEQFF
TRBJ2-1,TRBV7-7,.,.,TGTGCCAGCAGCTTAGGGGTAGCCTCCTACAATGAGCAGTTCTTC,CASSLGVASYNEQFF
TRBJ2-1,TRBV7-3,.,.,TGTGCCAGCAGCTGGGGAGGTGAGCAGTTCTTC,CASSWGGEQFF
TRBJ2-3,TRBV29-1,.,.,TGCAGCGTTGTCAAATCGGGAGATACGCAGTATTTT,CSVVKSGDTQYF
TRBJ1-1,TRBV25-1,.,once,TGTGCCAGCAGTGACCCCCTTAGGGTTGAAGCTTTCTTT,CASSDPLRVEAFF
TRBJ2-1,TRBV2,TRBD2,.,TGTGCCAGCGGGAGACTAGCGGGGTACAATGAGCAGTTCTTC,CASGRLAGYNEQFF
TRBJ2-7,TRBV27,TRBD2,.,TGTGCCAGCAGATTAGCGGGGGGAGACTACGAGCAGTACTTC,CASRLAGGDYEQYF
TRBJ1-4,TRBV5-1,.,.,TGCGCCAGCAGCCTGACCTCTAGAGCAACTAATGAAAAACTGTTTTTT,CASSLTSRATNEKLFF
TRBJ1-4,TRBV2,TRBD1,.,TGTGCCAGCAGAGGGGACAGCCTTAATGAAAAACTGTTTTTT,CASRGDSLNEKLFF
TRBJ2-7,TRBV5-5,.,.,TGTGCCAGCAGCTTAGGGGATTCGCGATCCTACGAGCAGTACTTC,CASSLGDSRSYEQYF
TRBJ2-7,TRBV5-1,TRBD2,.,TGCGCCAGCAGCTCAGGGACTAGCGGGAGGTGGTACGAGCAGTACTTC,CASSSGTSGRWYEQYF
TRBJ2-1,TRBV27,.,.,TGTGCCAGGCCGGTGGCTAGCTGCTCCTACAATGAGCAGTTCTTC,CARPVASCSYNEQFF
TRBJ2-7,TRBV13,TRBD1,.,TGTGCCAGCTCGGACAGGGGCTCCTACGAGCAGTACTTC,CASSDRGSYEQYF
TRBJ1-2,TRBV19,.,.,TGTGCCACATCCAAGGAGGCCTATGGCTACACCTTC,CATSKEAYGYTF
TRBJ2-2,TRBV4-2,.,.,TGTGCCAGCAGCCAAGAGTGGGACTCCCTCCCCGGGGAGCTGTTTTTT,CASSQEWDSLPGELFF
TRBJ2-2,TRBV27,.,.,TGTGCCAGCAGTTTACCGGAACAGGGCGCGGTTCTTGGCGGGGAGCTGTTTTTT,CASSLPEQGAVLGGELFF
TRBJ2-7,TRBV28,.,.,TGTGCCAGCATCCCATGGGGTGGGACCTACGAGCAGTACTTC,CASIPWGGTYEQYF
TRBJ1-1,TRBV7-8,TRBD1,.,TGTGCCAGCAGCTTAAACCGGGACAGAAACACTGAAGCTTTCTTT,CASSLNRDRNTEAFF
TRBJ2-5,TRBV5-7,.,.,TGTGCCAGCAGCCCGGCGTGGACCGTGAGGTTAAAGACCCAGTACTTC,CASSPAWTVRLKTQYF
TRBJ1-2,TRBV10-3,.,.,TGTGCCATCAGGGACCTCGGGAGCGACGGCTACACCTTC,CAIRDLGSDGYTF
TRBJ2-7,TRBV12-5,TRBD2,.,TGTGCTAGTCGACTAGCGGGCAACCTGGGGTACGAGCAGTACTTC,CASRLAGNLGYEQYF
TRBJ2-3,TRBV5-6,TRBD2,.,TGTGCCAGCAGCTTAGCGGGAGGGTGGACAGATACGCAGTATTTT,CASSLAGGWTDTQYF
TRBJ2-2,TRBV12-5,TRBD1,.,TGTGCTAGTGGTTTGGTAGAGGGGGCAACCGGGGAGCTGTTTTTT,CASGLVEGATGELFF
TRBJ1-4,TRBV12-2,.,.,TGTGCAAGTCGCCGGGTTGCTGAAAAACTGTTTTTT,CASRRVAEKLFF
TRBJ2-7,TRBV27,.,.,TGTGCCAGCAGTTTTGGAAGGGCCTACGAGCAGTACTTC,CASSFGRAYEQYF
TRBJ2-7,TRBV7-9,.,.,TGTGCCAGCAGCTTAGCGATGGGGTACGAGCAGTACTTC,CASSLAMGYEQYF
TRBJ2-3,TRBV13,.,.,TGTGCCAGCAGCTTATTGGGAGCAGGGCAGTATTTT,CASSLLGAGQYF
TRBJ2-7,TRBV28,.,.,TGTGCCAGCAGTTTGACGAGGGGCTCCTACGAGCAGTACTTC,CASSLTRGSYEQYF